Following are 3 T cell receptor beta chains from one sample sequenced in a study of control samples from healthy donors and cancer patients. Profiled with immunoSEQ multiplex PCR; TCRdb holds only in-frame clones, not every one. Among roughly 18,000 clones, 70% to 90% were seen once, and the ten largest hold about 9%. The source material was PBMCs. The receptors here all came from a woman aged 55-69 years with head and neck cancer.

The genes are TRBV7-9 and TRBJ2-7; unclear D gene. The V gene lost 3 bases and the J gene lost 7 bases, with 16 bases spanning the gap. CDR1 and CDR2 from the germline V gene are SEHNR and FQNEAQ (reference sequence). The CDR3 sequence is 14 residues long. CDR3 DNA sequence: TGTGCCAGCAGCTTCGAACGGAGACAAGATGAGCAGTACTTC. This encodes CASSFERRQDEQYF.

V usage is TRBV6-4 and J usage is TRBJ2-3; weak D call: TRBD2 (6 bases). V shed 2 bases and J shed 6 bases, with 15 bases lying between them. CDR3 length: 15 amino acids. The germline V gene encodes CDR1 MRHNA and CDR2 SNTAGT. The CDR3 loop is CASSDRPGEEDTQYF. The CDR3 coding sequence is TGTGCCAGCAGTGACCGACCGGGGGAAGAGGATACGCAGTATTTT.

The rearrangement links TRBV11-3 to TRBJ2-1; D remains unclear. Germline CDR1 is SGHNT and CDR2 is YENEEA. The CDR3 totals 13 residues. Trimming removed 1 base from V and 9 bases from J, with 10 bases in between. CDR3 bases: TGTGCCAGCAGCTTAGCGGTTCTCAGTGAGCAGTTCTTC. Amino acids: CASSLAVLSEQFF.